This passage covers 9 T cell receptor beta chains from one sample sequenced in a study of shared clonotypes between healthy human individuals. The repertoire was sequenced with immunoSEQ multiplex PCR; TCRdb's copy has only in-frame clones and lacks some. Here the sample spans just over 2,000,000 clones, over 85% being singletons. The sample comprised naive CD4+ T cells sorted from blood. Described subset: CD45RA+ positively selected. The receptors here all came from a man aged 18 to 30 in good health.

This clone was detected only once. V usage is TRBV5-1 and J usage is TRBJ1-1; D ambiguous. The V gene's germline CDR1 is SGHRS and CDR2 YFSETQ. V lost 1 base to trimming and J lost 0 bases, with 10 bases between them. CDR3 length: 15 amino acids. The CDR3, as DNA: TGCGCCAGCAGCTTGTCAGCCTCTATGAACACTGAAGCTTTCTTT. Translated, it gives CASSLSASMNTEAFF.

The chain combines TRBV11-2 with TRBJ1-6, with no clear D. V was trimmed by 5 bases and J by 6 bases, leaving 14 bases between them. This CDR3 spans 15 amino acids. Germline values: CDR1 SGHAT, CDR2 FQNNGV. The CDR3 region has the DNA TGTGCCAGCAGCCCACTCGGGGAGTTTAATTCACCCCTCCACTTT. Its translation is CASSPLGEFNSPLHF.

This clone showed up just once. CDR3 DNA: TGTGCCAGCAGCCAAGGCTTGGGACTAGCGGAACAAGAGACCCAGTACTTC. Translation: CASSQGLGLAEQETQYF. The chain links TRBV4-2 to TRBJ2-5, with TRBD2 matching 11 bases. The V gene's germline CDR1 is LGHNA and CDR2 YNFKEQ. The length of the CDR3 is 17 residues. J lost 2 bases, V lost 1 base, and 6 bases had no gene match.

V gene TRBV19 combines with J gene TRBJ1-1; tentative D call: TRBD1 (5 bases). Looked up from germline, CDR1 is LNHDA and CDR2 is SQIVND (reference sequence). Trimming took 4 bases from V and 4 from J, leaving 16 bases between them. This CDR3 region has 15 residues. The CDR3 coding sequence is TGTGCCAGTAGTACGCCGGGGCTGCTGCCCACTGAAGCTTTCTTT. As protein: CASSTPGLLPTEAFF.

The chain joins TRBV6-1 to TRBJ1-3; no clear D gene. The V gene lost 5 bases and the J gene lost 0 bases, with 8 bases spanning the gap. Germline-derived CDR1 and CDR2 are MNHNS and SASEGT. This CDR3 spans 14 amino acids. This CDR3 is CASSPSDSGNTIYF. The CDR3 nucleotides read TGTGCCAGCAGTCCATCAGACTCTGGAAACACCATATATTTT.

This clone has a single count. The chain recombines TRBV11-2 with TRBJ2-7; TRBD1 is a possible D gene (5 bases). V was trimmed by 5 bases and J by 2 bases, leaving 16 bases between them. This CDR3 has 15 residues. Germline CDR1 and CDR2: SGHAT and FQNNGV. The CDR3 DNA is TGTGCCAGCAGCCCCCTCTGGACACATACCTACGAGCAGTACTTC. Protein sequence: CASSPLWTHTYEQYF.

About this clone: At the DNA level, this CDR3 is encoded by other sequences in the same sample as well. The CDR3 loop reads CASSYGQSYEQYF. CDR3 coding DNA: TGTGCCAGCAGTTACGGCCAGTCCTACGAGCAGTACTTC. V and J are TRBV6-6 and TRBJ2-7; the D is unclear. Germline V lookup: CDR1 MNHNY, CDR2 SVGAGI (reference sequence). The CDR3 consists of 13 residues. The ends were cut back, 2 bases at V and 1 base at J, with 6 bases in the middle.

This clone was detected a few times. The chain has TRBV4-3 and TRBJ2-4; the match to TRBD2 covers 8 bases. The germline V gene encodes CDR1 LGHNA and CDR2 YSLEER. Unmatched junction bases numbered 3, after V lost 0 bases and J lost 5 bases. CDR3 length equals 15 residues. The CDR3 spells CASSQEGLGQNIQYF. For the CDR3, the DNA is TGCGCCAGCAGCCAAGAGGGACTAGGCCAAAACATTCAGTACTTC.

The J gene is TRBJ2-3, the V gene TRBV10-1; D ambiguous. Germline-derived CDR1 and CDR2 are WNHNN and SYGVQD (reference sequence). The CDR3 runs 14 residues. V was shortened by 2 bases and J by 4 bases, with 10 bases between the two germline ends. The CDR3: CASSERRRADTQYF. The CDR3 DNA is TGCGCCAGCAGTGAGCGGCGAAGGGCAGATACGCAGTATTTT.